The 9 T cell receptor beta chains below come from one sample, sequenced in a study of tumor and adjacent non-tumor tissue in lung cancer. The template was RNA from unsorted bulk tissue. More than 3 cm separated this lung sample from the edge of the tumor. Three rounds of nested PCR, following a modified ARM-PCR protocol, produced the TCRbeta library. One entry per CDR3 protein results from TCRdb running MiXCR on the multiplex PCR reads. Here the sample spans 50,000 to 70,000 distinct CDR3 sequences, around two thirds being singletons. Sample: distant non-tumor lung tissue. Receptors originate from a man aged 65-85 years with non-small cell lung cancer.

This clonotype has only one observation. A single base separates this from a much larger clone, so it may be a read error. The V gene is TRBV29-1, the J gene TRBJ2-2, with D possibly being TRBD2 (5 bases). Germline CDR1 is SQVTM and CDR2 is ANQGSEA. This CDR3 has 13 amino acids. Trimming took 3 bases from V and 7 from J, leaving 12 bases between them. The CDR3: CSVESGESGELFF. DNA of the CDR3: TGCAGCGTTGAGTCCGGGGAGAGCGGGGAGCTGTTTTTT.

This clonotype was counted ten times or more. CDR3 coding DNA: TGTGCCAGCAGTTACCCAGGGATCACTGAAGCTTTCTTT. It translates to CASSYPGITEAFF. The rearrangement joins TRBV6-5 to TRBJ1-1; a possible D gene is TRBD1 (5 bases). The V and J ends lost 2 bases and 4 bases respectively, with 8 bases between them. Germline V lookup: CDR1 MNHEY, CDR2 SVGAGI. This CDR3 region has 13 residues.

The chain couples TRBV20-1 to TRBJ1-4; D remains ambiguous. Germline lookup yields CDR1 DFQATT and CDR2 SNEGSKA (reference sequence). The CDR3 runs 15 residues. The V end was cut by 0 bases, the J end by 7 bases, with 15 bases between. The DNA for the CDR3 is TGCAGTGCTAGAGATCGGGAGGGTTTGAGTGAAAAACTGTTTTTT. It translates to CSARDREGLSEKLFF.

This clonotype was seen a handful of times. The junction departs from germline at one end; a sequencing error may be responsible. V and J are TRBV10-1 and TRBJ2-2; D might be TRBD2 (6 bases). Germline V CDR1 and CDR2: WNHNN, SYGVQD (reference sequence). The CDR3 has 16 amino acids. The CDR3 DNA sequence: TGCGCCAGCAGTGAGACCTTGACTAGTGCCACCGGGGAGCTGCTTTTT. Translated, it gives CASSETLTSATGELLF.

This clonotype was seen a few times. The chain combines TRBV30 with TRBJ2-1; 7 nucleotides align to TRBD1. This CDR3 contains 14 residues. The trim removed 3 bases at V and 6 bases at J, leaving 8 bases unmatched. Germline V gives CDR1 GTSNPN, CDR2 SVGIG (reference sequence). The CDR3 reads CAWRFARDSNEQFF. The CDR3, as DNA: TGTGCCTGGAGGTTCGCTAGGGACAGCAATGAGCAGTTCTTC.

This clonotype occurred many times. The chain recombines TRBV11-2 with TRBJ2-7; a weak D match, TRBD1 (5 bases). The CDR3 has 15 residues. Germline lookup yields CDR1 SGHAT and CDR2 FQNNGV. The V end lost 1 base, the J end lost 3 bases, and 13 bases lay between the germline ends. CDR3 DNA sequence: TGTGCCAGCAGCTTAGTTAGGGGATCCCACTACGAGCAGTACTTC. It specifies CASSLVRGSHYEQYF.

This clonotype has a count of ten or more. The chain has TRBV11-2 and TRBJ1-1; the match to TRBD1 covers 8 bases. The germline CDR1 and CDR2 sequences are SGHAT and FQNNGV. V lost 3 bases, J lost 4 bases, and 1 base stayed unmatched. The CDR3 spans 13 residues. The CDR3 loop reads CASSFGQGTEAFF. The CDR3 DNA reads TGTGCCAGCAGCTTCGGACAGGGCACTGAAGCTTTCTTT.

About this clonotype itself: A junction boundary mismatches the germline segment, possibly from a read error. This chain links TRBV11-1 with TRBJ2-7; D remains ambiguous. From germline, CDR1 is SGHAT and CDR2 FQDESV (reference sequence). The CDR3 is 16 residues long. The CDR3 region has the DNA TGTGCCGGCAGCTTAGCTCGACAAGCTGACTCCTACGAGCAGTACTTC. As protein: CAGSLARQADSYEQYF.

Worth noting for this clonotype: A much larger clone lies one base from this, so it may be a read error. The chain carries TRBV12-5 and TRBJ2-5, with D possibly matching TRBD2 (6 bases). CDR1 is LGHNT, CDR2 FRNRAP, per germline. There are 14 residues in the CDR3. The CDR3 loop reads CASGLSLASETQNF. The CDR3 bases are TGTGCTAGTGGTTTGTCGCTAGCGAGCGAGACCCAGAACTTC.